This T cell receptor beta chain emerged from a study of T cell responses to AZD1222 COVID-19 vaccine. Trimming removed 2 bases from V and 4 bases from J, with 14 bases in between. The length of the CDR3 is 15 residues. The V gene's germline CDR1 is KGHSH and CDR2 LQKENI. Study conclusions and caveats: The reported proportion of spike-specific TCRs targeting unmutated variant regions was nearly half. Spike-specific TCR repertoires showed rising breadth and depth after two AZD1222 doses. Most donors were white British, females outnumbered males, and clonal diversity was possibly underestimated.

This clone is a singleton in its sample. Its target is unknown. TCRdb's copy holds only in-frame clones and misses some; the assay was immunoSEQ multiplex PCR. Among about 110,000 clones listed, 92% were seen once. The rearrangement uses TRBV18 and TRBJ2-5; D remains ambiguous. Sequences were derived from peripheral blood, sampled 28 days after the second AZD1222 dose. The TCR sequence derives from an adult who received the AZD1222 COVID-19 vaccine. The CDR3 nucleotides are TGTGCCAGCTCACCATCGAGCAGCCGAGGAGAGACCCAGTACTTC. Its protein product is CASSPSSSRGETQYF.